A single sample is the source of the 17 T cell receptor beta chains below, sequenced in a study of blood T cell repertoires in COVID-19. Measured with immunoSEQ multiplex PCR; TCRdb has only the in-frame clones, and not every one. This sample yields around 190,000 clones, of which approximately 85% are seen a single time; around 6% belongs to the top ten. The material sequenced was PBMCs or T cells enriched from blood (not recorded which). These receptors all stem from a man aged 35-49 years with acute COVID-19.

Ten or more counts support this clone. V and J are TRBV4-3 and TRBJ2-3; 13 bases are shared with TRBD2. The CDR3 is 21 residues long. Trimming at V came to 5 bases and at J to 4 bases, leaving 21 bases not matched to a gene. Looked up from germline, CDR1 is LGHNA and CDR2 is YSLEER. The CDR3 reads CASSKGPELAGGPKVPDTQYF. The CDR3 DNA reads TGCGCCAGCAGCAAAGGCCCCGAACTAGCGGGAGGGCCGAAGGTCCCAGATACGCAGTATTTT.

V and J are TRBV30 and TRBJ2-5; 7 bases map to TRBD2. The CDR3 length is 14 residues. The germline V gene encodes CDR1 GTSNPN and CDR2 SVGIG (reference sequence). Trimming removed 4 bases from V and 5 bases from J; junction bases left unmatched: 10. The CDR3: CAWTHGGGRETQYF. Written as DNA, the CDR3 is TGTGCCTGGACCCATGGGGGGGGGAGGGAGACCCAGTACTTC.

This clone was found once. This chain connects TRBV4-3 to TRBJ2-7; TRBD1 matches at 8 bases. The V gene's germline CDR1 is LGHNA and CDR2 YSLEER. With 5 bases clipped from V and 1 base from J, the junction kept 4 bases outside the gene matches. The CDR3 loop spans 14 amino acids. CDR3 bases: TGCGCCAGCAGCACACACAGGGGGTCCTACGAGCAGTACTTC. This sequence encodes CASSTHRGSYEQYF.

The gene calls are TRBV19 and TRBJ2-1, with a weak D call TRBD1 (5 bases). There are 14 residues in the CDR3. V was shortened by 6 bases and J by 3 bases, with 12 bases between the two germline ends. Germline V lookup: CDR1 LNHDA, CDR2 SQIVND (reference sequence). Here the CDR3 DNA reads TGTGCCAGTAGGGACATCGGTGGCTACAATGAGCAGTTCTTC. It yields the protein CASRDIGGYNEQFF.

V is TRBV4-1 and J is TRBJ2-3, with 7 bases fitting TRBD2. This CDR3 comprises 13 residues. Germline CDR1 is MGHRA and CDR2 is YSYEKL. J was trimmed by 3 bases and V by 4 bases; bases with no gene match: 1. CDR3 region: CASSPGGTDTQYF. The CDR3 DNA is TGCGCCAGCAGCCCCGGGGGGACAGATACGCAGTATTTT.

The chain combines TRBV11-1 with TRBJ2-1; D perhaps matches TRBD1 (5 bases). The CDR3 loop spans 15 amino acids. V was shortened by 4 bases and J by 3 bases, with 13 bases between the two germline ends. Germline CDR1 and CDR2: SGHAT and FQDESV (reference sequence). CDR3: CASSSTVANYNEQFF. Here the CDR3 DNA reads TGTGCCAGCAGCTCGACAGTGGCTAACTACAATGAGCAGTTCTTC.

The rearrangement links TRBV6-4 to TRBJ1-2; perhaps TRBD1 as D (6 bases). The length of the CDR3 is 15 residues. The germline V gene encodes CDR1 MRHNA and CDR2 SNTAGT. The V end was cut by 4 bases, the J end by 5 bases, with 17 bases between. The CDR3 coding sequence is TGTGCCAGCAGTGCCAACCCGGGGGGCAATTATGGCTACACCTTC. It translates to CASSANPGGNYGYTF.

The J gene is TRBJ2-7, the V gene TRBV5-4, with 10 bases identical to TRBD2. The CDR3 runs 17 residues. The germline gives CDR1 SGHNT, CDR2 YYREEE (reference sequence). V lost 0 bases and J lost 5; bases outside the gene matches: 11. CDR3 region: CASSLDVPSGSLHEQYF. The CDR3 bases are TGTGCCAGCAGCTTGGATGTCCCTAGCGGGAGTTTGCACGAGCAGTACTTC.

The V gene is TRBV5-1, the J gene TRBJ2-7; 8 nucleotides line up with TRBD2. Germline V gives CDR1 SGHRS, CDR2 YFSETQ. This CDR3 is 15 amino acids long. V was pared by 4 bases and J by 2 bases, with 8 bases of the junction left unmatched. The CDR3 coding sequence is TGCGCCAGCAGCCGTACACCGGGAGGGACCTACGAGCAGTACTTC. This sequence encodes CASSRTPGGTYEQYF.

This chain links TRBV10-2 with TRBJ1-1, with D unresolved. Trimming took 2 bases from V and 4 from J, leaving 5 bases between them. The CDR3 is made up of 12 amino acids. The V gene's germline CDR1 is WSHSY and CDR2 SAAADI. The CDR3 here is CASSEAGTEAFF. The CDR3 nucleotides read TGCGCCAGCAGTGAGGCGGGCACTGAAGCTTTCTTT.

The J gene is TRBJ2-7, the V gene TRBV4-2; the match to TRBD2 covers 8 bases. In germline, CDR1 is LGHNA, CDR2 YNFKEQ. V lost 0 bases and J lost 0; bases outside the gene matches: 10. The length of the CDR3 is 18 residues. This CDR3 is CASSQELAGFPSSYEQYF. The DNA of the CDR3 is TGTGCCAGCAGCCAAGAATTAGCGGGATTCCCGAGCTCCTACGAGCAGTACTTC.

The rearrangement joins TRBV9 to TRBJ2-1, with D possibly being TRBD2 (5 bases). V lost 3 bases and J 3 bases, leaving 13 bases between the germline ends. CDR1 and CDR2 from the germline V gene are SGDLS and YYNGEE. CDR3 length equals 15 residues. For the CDR3, the DNA is TGTGCCAGCAGCGAGGCTAGGGAGTACTACAATGAGCAGTTCTTC. Its protein is CASSEAREYYNEQFF.

The rearrangement uses TRBV19 and TRBJ1-5; no clear D. V dropped 6 bases and J dropped 4 bases, with 10 bases sitting between them. The CDR3 is 13 amino acids. Germline CDR1 reads LNHDA; CDR2 reads SQIVND (reference sequence). The CDR3 sequence: CASRKSRNQPQHF. The CDR3 DNA follows: TGTGCCAGTAGGAAATCGAGAAATCAGCCCCAGCATTTT.

This clone was detected only once. The rearrangement joins TRBV20-1 to TRBJ1-1; tentatively, D is TRBD1 (6 bases). Trimming took 3 bases from V and 1 from J, leaving 15 bases between them. The V gene's germline CDR1 is DFQATT and CDR2 SNEGSKA (reference sequence). CDR3 length: 15 residues. The CDR3 loop is CSASPQGGGNTEAFF. The CDR3 nucleotides are TGCAGTGCTAGTCCCCAGGGAGGGGGGAACACTGAAGCTTTCTTT.

The chain employs TRBV7-9 and TRBJ2-7, with D perhaps matching TRBD2 (5 bases). CDR1 is SEHNR and CDR2 is FQNEAQ in the germline V gene (reference sequence). The CDR3 loop spans 12 amino acids. V was clipped by 5 bases and J by 5 bases, with 10 bases between them. The CDR3 loop is CASSPGGHEQYF. The CDR3 DNA follows: TGTGCCAGCAGCCCCGGAGGCCACGAGCAGTACTTC.

V and J are TRBV3-1 (or the pseudogene TRBV3-2) and TRBJ2-7, with D uncertain. The CDR3 runs to 15 residues. Germline-derived CDR1 and CDR2 are LGHDT and YNNKEL (reference sequence). V shed 1 base and J shed 0 bases, with 10 bases lying between them. CDR3 coding DNA: TGTGCCAGCAGCCAAGTCGCGTGCGTCTCCTACGAGCAGTACTTC. Translated: CASSQVACVSYEQYF.

The sample holds a few counts of this clone. V is TRBV30 and J is TRBJ2-3; 9 bases match TRBD2. Germline CDR1 is GTSNPN and CDR2 is SVGIG (reference sequence). After removal of 0 bases from V and 4 bases from J, the junction contained 5 bases not matched to a gene. This CDR3 comprises 15 residues. DNA of the CDR3: TGTGCCTGGAGTGTTTTCGCGGGAGGGTCAGATACGCAGTATTTT. This translates into CAWSVFAGGSDTQYF.